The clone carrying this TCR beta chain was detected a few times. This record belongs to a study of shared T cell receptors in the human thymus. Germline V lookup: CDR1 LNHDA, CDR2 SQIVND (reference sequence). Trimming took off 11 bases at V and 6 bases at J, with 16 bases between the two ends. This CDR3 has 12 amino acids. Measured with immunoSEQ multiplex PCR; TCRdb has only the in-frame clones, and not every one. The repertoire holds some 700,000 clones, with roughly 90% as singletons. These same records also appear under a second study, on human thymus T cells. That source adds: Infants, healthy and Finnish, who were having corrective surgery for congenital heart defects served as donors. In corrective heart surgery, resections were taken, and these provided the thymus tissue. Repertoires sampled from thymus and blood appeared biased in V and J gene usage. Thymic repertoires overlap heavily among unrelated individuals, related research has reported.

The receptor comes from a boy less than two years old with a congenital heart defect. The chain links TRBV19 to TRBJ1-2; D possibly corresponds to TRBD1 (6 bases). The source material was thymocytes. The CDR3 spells CAGYRAGDGYTF. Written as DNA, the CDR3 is TGTGCCGGTTACAGGGCCGGCGATGGCTACACCTTC. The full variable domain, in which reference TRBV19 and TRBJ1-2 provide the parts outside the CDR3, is DGGITQSPKYLFRKEGQNVTLSCEQNLNHDAMYWYRQDPGQGLRLIYYSQIVNDFQKGDIAEGYSVSREKKESFPLTVTSAQKNPTAFYLCAGYRAGDGYTFGSGTRLTVV.